The rows below give T cell receptor beta chains drawn from one sample of a study of blood T cell repertoires in COVID-19. Profiling relied on immunoSEQ multiplex PCR, and the TCRdb table lists in-frame clones only, not all of them. The sample has about 120,000 clones; more than 75% are singletons. Sequencing used peripheral blood. The receptors come from a man aged 40-49 years with acute or convalescent COVID-19. Each CDR3 is given with its conserved first and last residue. A D gene is named only where the DNA matches it firmly. Size is omitted from some rows. Given values are once, few, many or a class for expanded clones.

TRBV5-5	-	-	TRBJ2-5	CASSLGAGDETQYF	TGTGCCAGCAGCTTGGGGGCAGGGGACGAGACCCAGTACTTC
TRBV4-1	TRBD2	-	TRBJ2-7	CASSPSLAGTYEQYF	TGCGCCAGCAGCCCCTCGCTAGCGGGAACCTACGAGCAGTACTTC
TRBV5-4	-	-	TRBJ2-5	CASSLRVSETQYF	TGTGCCAGCAGCTTACGGGTGAGCGAGACCCAGTACTTC
TRBV6-2/TRBV6-3	TRBD1	-	TRBJ1-2	CASSLGQGRANYGYTF	TGTGCCAGCAGTTTAGGACAGGGCCGCGCTAACTATGGCTACACCTTC
TRBV27	TRBD1	-	TRBJ1-1	CASSLTGLRTEAFF	TGTGCCAGCAGTTTGACAGGGTTGAGGACTGAAGCTTTCTTT
TRBV27	-	-	TRBJ2-5	CASSFPGETQYF	TGTGCCAGCAGTTTCCCCGGGGAGACCCAGTACTTC
TRBV5-1	TRBD1	-	TRBJ1-5	CASSRDRVVYQPQHF	TGCGCCAGCAGTAGGGACAGGGTCGTATATCAGCCCCAGCATTTT
TRBV2	-	-	TRBJ1-1	CASKRLRGENTEAFF	TGTGCCAGCAAGAGACTCCGGGGGGAGAACACTGAAGCTTTCTTT
TRBV29-1	TRBD1	-	TRBJ1-2	CSVGQGVRGYTF	TGCAGCGTTGGACAGGGAGTAAGGGGTTACACCTTC
TRBV5-6	-	-	TRBJ1-2	CASSLVEAGDGGYTF	TGTGCCAGCAGCTTGGTCGAGGCAGGGGATGGTGGCTACACCTTC
TRBV5-5	TRBD2	-	TRBJ2-7	CASSLAGPSYEQYF	TGTGCCAGCAGCCTAGCGGGACCCTCCTACGAGCAGTACTTC
TRBV18	-	once	TRBJ1-3	CASSPSIGGNGNTIYF	TGTGCCAGCTCACCCTCGATCGGGGGGAACGGAAACACCATATATTTT
TRBV4-2	TRBD1	-	TRBJ1-2	CASRPPTGAYGYTF	TGTGCCAGCAGGCCTCCGACAGGGGCGTATGGCTACACCTTC
TRBV18	TRBD1	few	TRBJ1-2	CASSPPVRTGDDYGYTF	TGTGCCAGCTCACCACCGGTCCGAACAGGGGATGACTATGGCTACACCTTC
TRBV2	-	few	TRBJ1-3	CASTTGNSGNTIYF	TGTGCCAGCACCACAGGGAACTCTGGAAACACCATATATTTT
TRBV14	-	-	TRBJ1-4	CASSQDVGLNEKLFF	TGTGCCAGCAGCCAAGATGTAGGACTTAATGAAAAACTGTTTTTT
TRBV2	-	-	TRBJ1-3	CASSRDSNTIYF	TGTGCCAGCAGTCGGGACTCAAACACCATATATTTT
TRBV4-1	TRBD1	-	TRBJ2-1	CASSQGGGHAYNEQFF	TGCGCCAGCAGCCAAGGAGGGGGCCACGCCTACAATGAGCAGTTCTTC
TRBV3-1/TRBV3-2	TRBD1	-	TRBJ2-7	CASRPPGTGAYEQYF	TGTGCCAGCAGACCCCCCGGGACAGGGGCCTACGAGCAGTACTTC
TRBV10-3	TRBD2	once	TRBJ2-7	CAIRPGTSGYEQYF	TGTGCCATCAGACCCGGGACTAGCGGCTACGAGCAGTACTTC
TRBV3-1/TRBV3-2	-	-	TRBJ1-1	CASSQVGSGEAFF	TGTGCCAGCAGCCAAGTAGGATCAGGTGAAGCTTTCTTT
TRBV5-1	TRBD2	-	TRBJ2-1	CASSLVSGTSSYNEQFF	TGCGCCAGCAGCTTGGTTAGCGGGACGAGCTCCTACAATGAGCAGTTCTTC
TRBV9	-	once	TRBJ1-1	CASSVGQGRNTEAFF	TGTGCCAGCAGCGTAGGTCAGGGGAGGAACACTGAAGCTTTCTTT
TRBV5-4	TRBD2	-	TRBJ2-1	CASSTARFGAGRSGDEQFF	TGTGCCAGCAGCACAGCGAGGTTTGGAGCGGGACGGTCCGGCGATGAGCAGTTCTTC
TRBV30	TRBD2	-	TRBJ2-2	CAWRLAGASGELFF	TGTGCCTGGAGACTAGCGGGAGCGTCCGGGGAGCTGTTTTTT
TRBV3-1/TRBV3-2	-	many	TRBJ2-6	CASSYRDAGANVLTF	TGTGCCAGCAGCTACAGGGATGCTGGGGCCAACGTCCTGACTTTC
TRBV27	-	-	TRBJ1-2	CASSPRTDYGYTF	TGTGCCAGCAGTCCGAGGACAGATTATGGCTACACCTTC